This T cell receptor beta chain emerged from a study of cytomegalovirus exposure and HLA in healthy donors. Study-level background: When 300 to 400 donors were genotyped, over 80% of them were found to fall in the Caucasian-associated ancestry cluster. Study findings and constraints: Later analysis identified a missense DCLRE1C variant that was linked to TCR beta V- and J-gene trimming.

This clone showed up just a few times. Its antigen is unidentified. This CDR3 is built from 12 residues. The V end lost 4 bases, the J end lost 4 bases, and 9 bases lay between the germline ends. Germline values: CDR1 SGHRS, CDR2 YFSETQ. A multiplex PCR was run with 60 Vbeta primers and 13 Jbeta primers. Per the authors' pipeline: Later reanalysis found 80 million or so unique TCR beta chains, around 9.9 million of them shared. Measured with immunoSEQ multiplex PCR; TCRdb has only the in-frame clones, and not every one. The V and J calls and clone size were taken over from that table, and D and trimming were inferred from the DNA. The sample has about 120,000 clones; 77% are singletons.

The clonotype originates from a man between 40 and 49 years old in good health and CMV-seropositive. The chain carries TRBV5-1 and TRBJ2-7; the D gene is possibly TRBD1 (6 bases). Material: PBMCs. For the CDR3, the DNA is TGCGCCAGCAGCATCGACAGGTACGAGCAGTACTTC. It yields the protein CASSIDRYEQYF.